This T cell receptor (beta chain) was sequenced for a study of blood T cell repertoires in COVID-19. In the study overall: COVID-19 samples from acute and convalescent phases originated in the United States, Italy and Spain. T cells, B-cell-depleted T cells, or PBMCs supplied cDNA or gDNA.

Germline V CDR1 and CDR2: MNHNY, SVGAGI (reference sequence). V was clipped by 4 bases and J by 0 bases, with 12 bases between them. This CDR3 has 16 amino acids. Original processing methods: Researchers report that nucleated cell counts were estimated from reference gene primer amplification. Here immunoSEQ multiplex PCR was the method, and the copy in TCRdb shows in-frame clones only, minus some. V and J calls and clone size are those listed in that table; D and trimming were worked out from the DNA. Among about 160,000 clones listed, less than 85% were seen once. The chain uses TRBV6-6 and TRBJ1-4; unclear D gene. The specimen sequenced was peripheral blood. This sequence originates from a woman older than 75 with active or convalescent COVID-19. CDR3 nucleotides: TGTGCCAGCAGTTCTTATCAGAAAGCAACTAATGAAAAACTGTTTTTT. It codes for CASSSYQKATNEKLFF.